One and the same sample provided the 20 T cell receptor beta chains below, sequenced in a study of resident and recirculating memory T cells in vitiligo. Only in-frame clones appear in the TCRdb table, and some are missing; sequencing was by immunoSEQ multiplex PCR. This table has 40,000 to 45,000 clones, about 90% appearing once. The material sequenced was blood. The receptor source for this set is a male donor with vitiligo.

The J gene is TRBJ1-1, the V gene TRBV6-6; TRBD1 aligns across 8 bases. Germline V gene data show CDR1 as MNHNY and CDR2 as SVGAGI (reference sequence). V lost 6 bases and J lost 5; bases outside the gene matches: 5. CDR3 length: 13 residues. DNA of the CDR3: TGTGCCAGCAGAGGACAGGGTGGAACTGAAGCTTTCTTT. Its translation is CASRGQGGTEAFF.

The chain is built from TRBV2 and TRBJ2-2, with D perhaps matching TRBD1 (6 bases). V was cut by 8 bases and J by 3 bases, with 13 bases left in between. Per the germline V gene, CDR1 is SNHLY and CDR2 is FYNNEI. The CDR3 length is 14 residues. CDR3 DNA: TGTGCCAGCCACCCGGGACAAGACACCGGGGAGCTGTTTTTT. This translates into CASHPGQDTGELFF.

The rearrangement uses TRBV4-3 and TRBJ1-1; D gene uncertain. There are 15 residues in the CDR3. Trimming pared 0 bases from V and 5 bases from J, leaving 13 bases between. In germline, CDR1 is LGHNA, CDR2 YSLEER. CDR3 in amino acids: CASSQDMEHSTEAFF. CDR3 DNA sequence: TGCGCCAGCAGCCAAGATATGGAGCATAGTACTGAAGCTTTCTTT.

This chain joins TRBV7-9 and TRBJ2-3; 7 bases line up with TRBD2. The CDR3 contains 15 residues. The trim removed 3 bases at V and 6 bases at J, leaving 9 bases unmatched. The germline V gene has CDR1 SEHNR and CDR2 FQNEAQ (reference sequence). The DNA of the CDR3 is TGTGCCAGCAGCTTCCCCCAGCGGGGAGGGGATACGCAGTATTTT. Its translation is CASSFPQRGGDTQYF.

As for this clone: Other DNA sequences from this sample encode an identical CDR3 as well. The chain couples TRBV4-2 to TRBJ2-5; tentative D call: TRBD2 (6 bases). This CDR3 has 14 residues. V dropped 6 bases and J dropped 5 bases, with 16 bases sitting between them. Germline V gene sequence: CDR1 LGHNA, CDR2 YNFKEQ. In DNA, the CDR3 is TGTGCCAGCAGTCGATCTTTGGGGGGTGAGACCCAGTACTTC. Its translation is CASSRSLGGETQYF.

This sequence joins TRBV18 and TRBJ1-4; D not resolved. CDR3 length equals 13 residues. V lost 1 base and J 8 bases, leaving 8 bases between the germline ends. Germline V lookup: CDR1 KGHSH, CDR2 LQKENI. The chain's CDR3 is CASSPLGWEKLFF. The CDR3 DNA reads TGTGCCAGCTCACCACTGGGCTGGGAAAAACTGTTTTTT.

This CDR3 is CASSFGTGGPGELFF. DNA of the CDR3: TGCGCCAGCAGCTTCGGGACAGGGGGCCCCGGGGAGCTGTTTTTT. The chain is built from TRBV5-1 and TRBJ2-2; 12 nucleotides line up with TRBD1. The junction had 2 bases not matched to a gene; V was cut back by 2 bases and J by 6 bases. Germline CDR1 SGHRS, CDR2 YFSETQ. This CDR3 has 15 amino acids.

V usage is TRBV4-3 and J usage is TRBJ2-7; D may be TRBD2 (5 bases). Looked up from germline, CDR1 is LGHNA and CDR2 is YSLEER. Trimming cost V 2 bases and J 7 bases, with 12 bases left between them. This CDR3 contains 13 residues. The CDR3 bases are TGCGCCAGCAGCCAACGTCTAGCTAGTGAGCAGTACTTC. This gives the protein CASSQRLASEQYF.

J is TRBJ2-2 and V is TRBV9; 9 positions agree with TRBD2. From germline, CDR1 is SGDLS and CDR2 YYNGEE. Trimming took 3 bases from V and 0 from J; bases not matched to a gene: 0. This CDR3 is built from 15 residues. The CDR3 coding sequence is TGTGCCAGCAGCGCTAGCGGGGCGAACACCGGGGAGCTGTTTTTT. Its translation is CASSASGANTGELFF. Full variable domain (remainder filled in from reference TRBV9 and TRBJ2-2): DSGVTQTPKHLITATGQRVTLRCSPRSGDLSVYWYQQSLDQGLQFLIQYYNGEERAKGNILERFSAQQFPDLHSELNLSSLELGDSALYFCASSASGANTGELFFGEGSRLTVL.

This chain joins TRBV11-2 and TRBJ2-4, with TRBD2 as a possible D gene (5 bases). Germline CDR1 and CDR2: SGHAT and FQNNGV. The ends were cut back, 4 bases at V and 7 bases at J, with 8 bases in the middle. This CDR3 is built from 12 residues. The CDR3 DNA follows: TGTGCCAGCAGCTCGTCGGGGAACATTCAGTACTTC. It yields the protein CASSSSGNIQYF.

The chain carries TRBV29-1 and TRBJ1-2; 8 bases are a match to TRBD1. The CDR3 runs 14 residues. V dropped 0 bases and J dropped 4; count of bases not matched to a gene: 4. Germline CDR1 SQVTM, CDR2 ANQGSEA. In nucleotides, the CDR3 is TGCAGCGTTGAAGATGGACAGGGAGGCTATGGCTACACCTTC. It specifies CSVEDGQGGYGYTF.

The genes are TRBV5-1 and TRBJ2-7; D is unclear. The CDR3 totals 13 residues. Deletions cut 1 base from V and 1 base from J, with 6 bases between. CDR1 SGHRS and CDR2 YFSETQ come from the germline V gene. For the CDR3, the DNA is TGCGCCAGCAGCTTGAGTAGATCCTACGAGCAGTACTTC. It yields the protein CASSLSRSYEQYF.

The V and J genes are TRBV5-3 and TRBJ2-2; D is unresolved. Being an ORF, TRBV5-3 has a function that is uncertain. V was shortened by 2 bases and J by 0 bases, with 11 bases between the two germline ends. The CDR3 is 16 amino acids. The CDR3 loop is CARSFVTQTNTGELFF. DNA for the CDR3: TGTGCCAGAAGCTTTGTGACACAGACGAACACCGGGGAGCTGTTTTTT.

The chain joins TRBV6-6 to TRBJ2-3; possibly TRBD2 for D (5 bases). Trimming cost V 2 bases and J 12 bases, with 18 bases left between them. CDR1 and CDR2 from the germline V gene are MNHNY and SVGAGI (reference sequence). The CDR3 sequence is 14 residues long. CDR3 bases: TGTGCCAGCAGTTACGACTTCTCACTAGTGGCCCAGTATTTT. It codes for CASSYDFSLVAQYF.

This chain joins TRBV4-3 and TRBJ2-3, with D possibly matching TRBD2 (6 bases). CDR1 is LGHNA and CDR2 is YSLEER in the germline V gene. This CDR3 spans 14 amino acids. V was clipped by 0 bases and J by 8 bases, with 12 bases between them. The CDR3 DNA is TGCGCCAGCAGCCAAGATTTACTGGGGGGTACGCAGTATTTT. Translating gives CASSQDLLGGTQYF.

The chain couples TRBV6-1 to TRBJ1-1, with D perhaps matching TRBD1 (5 bases). The CDR3 runs to 14 residues. The germline V and J ends were trimmed by 7 bases and 5 bases, with 17 bases remaining between them. Germline V gene lookup returns CDR1 MNHNS and CDR2 SASEGT. CDR3 residues: CASKGGQGWTEAFF. The CDR3 coding sequence is TGTGCCAGCAAGGGTGGGCAGGGTTGGACTGAAGCTTTCTTT.

The chain couples TRBV2 to TRBJ1-6, with TRBD1 identical over 9 bases. Germline values: CDR1 SNHLY, CDR2 FYNNEI. V was clipped by 8 bases and J by 9 bases; unmatched bases: 8. This CDR3 has 14 amino acids. The CDR3, as DNA: TGTGCCAGCTCGGCGGGACAGGGAGCTTCACCCCTCCACTTT. Its protein is CASSAGQGASPLHF.

The chain recombines TRBV7-2 with TRBJ2-4, with 12 bases that match TRBD2. With V trimmed by 5 bases and J by 7 bases, 6 bases remained unmatched. Per germline, CDR1 SGHTA and CDR2 FQGNSA. The CDR3 runs to 15 residues. CDR3 DNA: TGTGCCAGCAGCGCTAGCGGGGGGGGCAGTAACATTCAGTACTTC. As protein: CASSASGGGSNIQYF.

This chain links TRBV14 with TRBJ2-1; 11 positions agree with TRBD2. Trimming removed 1 base from V and 4 bases from J; junction bases left unmatched: 6. In germline, CDR1 is SGHDN, CDR2 FVKESK. The CDR3 runs 17 residues. The CDR3 here is CASSQVLGTSGYNEQFF. CDR3 sequence (DNA): TGTGCCAGCAGCCAAGTGCTTGGGACTAGCGGATACAATGAGCAGTTCTTC.

The J gene is TRBJ1-1, the V gene TRBV5-1, with TRBD1 as a possible D gene (6 bases). This CDR3 comprises 15 residues. Germline CDR1 SGHRS, CDR2 YFSETQ. V lost 9 bases to trimming and J lost 4 bases, with 22 bases between them. CDR3 DNA sequence: TGCGCCACTCGGTTAGGGGGAGCCGCCATCACTGAAGCTTTCTTT. This gives the protein CATRLGGAAITEAFF.